These 25 T cell receptor beta chains share one sample of origin, sequenced in a study of cytomegalovirus exposure and HLA in healthy donors. PCR involved 60 Vbeta and 13 Jbeta primers. Data came from immunoSEQ multiplex PCR; TCRdb stores just in-frame clones and leaves some out. The table has 55,000 or so clones, 70% to 85% seen once. Sequenced: PBMCs. The receptor source for this set is a man aged 45-60 years in good health and CMV-seronegative.

CDR3 coding DNA: TGTGCCTGGAGAGCAGGATCCACGCGGGGGGCCGGGGAGCTGTTTTTT. Protein sequence: CAWRAGSTRGAGELFF. The gene calls are TRBV30 and TRBJ2-2; 8 bases are a match to TRBD2. The CDR3 is made up of 16 amino acids. CDR1 GTSNPN and CDR2 SVGIG come from the germline V gene (reference sequence). Trimming cost V 3 bases and J 6 bases; bases outside gene matches: 12.

CDR3 bases: TGTGCCAGTAGTAGCGACAGGGGTCTGGAGACCCAGTACTTC. Protein: CASSSDRGLETQYF. The rearrangement links TRBV19 to TRBJ2-5; 8 nucleotides line up with TRBD1. Looked up from germline, CDR1 is LNHDA and CDR2 is SQIVND (reference sequence). Germline trimming cut 4 bases from V and 5 bases from J; bases unmatched to any gene: 6. The CDR3 contains 14 residues.

V usage is TRBV2 and J usage is TRBJ1-2, with 8 bases matching TRBD1. CDR3 length: 20 amino acids. Germline values: CDR1 SNHLY, CDR2 FYNNEI. The trim removed 0 bases at V and 3 bases at J, leaving 18 bases unmatched. In DNA form, the CDR3 reads TGTGCCAGCAGTGAAGCTCGACAATCGACAGGGGTAATCCAATACTATGGCTACACCTTC. As protein: CASSEARQSTGVIQYYGYTF.

The rearrangement uses TRBV9 and TRBJ1-1; the D is unclear. Trimming left V 3 bases short and J 0 bases short, with 3 bases between. Germline V CDR1 and CDR2: SGDLS, YYNGEE. The CDR3 length is 12 residues. CDR3 loop: CASSGMNTEAFF. CDR3 nucleotides: TGTGCCAGCAGCGGTATGAACACTGAAGCTTTCTTT.

The genes are TRBV9 and TRBJ2-1, with 7 bases matching TRBD2. Germline trimming cut 3 bases from V and 0 bases from J; bases unmatched to any gene: 6. The CDR3 is 16 amino acids. The germline CDR1 and CDR2 sequences are SGDLS and YYNGEE. The CDR3 spells CASSAAGFSSYNEQFF. The CDR3, as DNA: TGTGCCAGCAGCGCAGCGGGGTTCAGCTCCTACAATGAGCAGTTCTTC.

The V and J genes are TRBV27 and TRBJ1-2; TRBD1 aligns across 8 bases. J lost 10 bases, V lost 2 bases, and 6 bases had no gene match. CDR1 MNHEY and CDR2 SMNVEV come from the germline V gene (reference sequence). The CDR3 consists of 13 residues. This CDR3 reads CASSLRTGTAYTF. The CDR3 bases are TGTGCCAGCAGTTTACGGACAGGGACCGCCTACACCTTC.

The chain recombines TRBV9 with TRBJ2-3, with 7 bases fitting TRBD1. Losses at the gene ends were 3 bases for V and 4 bases for J; bases not matched to a gene: 5. This CDR3 comprises 14 residues. CDR1 SGDLS and CDR2 YYNGEE come from the germline V gene. CDR3 region: CASSARQGADTQYF. The CDR3 bases are TGTGCCAGCAGCGCCAGACAGGGCGCAGATACGCAGTATTTT.

This chain connects TRBV10-3 to TRBJ1-3, with D maybe TRBD1 (6 bases). V was cut by 4 bases and J by 3 bases, with 10 bases left in between. This CDR3 contains 14 residues. CDR1 and CDR2 (germline): ENHRY, SYGVKD. DNA for the CDR3: TGTGCCATCAGTGGCCAGGGGTTTGGAAACACCATATATTTT. It is translated as CAISGQGFGNTIYF.

CDR3 in amino acids: CASSYSGPSYEQYF. In DNA form, the CDR3 reads TGTGCCAGCAGTTACTCGGGGCCCTCCTACGAGCAGTACTTC. The rearrangement uses TRBV6-5 and TRBJ2-7; perhaps TRBD1 as D (5 bases). Per germline, CDR1 MNHEY and CDR2 SVGAGI. The CDR3 runs 14 residues. V lost 0 bases to trimming and J lost 0 bases, with 6 bases between them.

Only a few counts were recorded for this clone. The chain couples TRBV7-6 to TRBJ2-1, with 7 bases matching TRBD1. The CDR3 covers 17 residues. V lost 3 bases to trimming and J lost 0 bases; unmatched junction nucleotides: 8. The germline gives CDR1 SGHVS, CDR2 FNYEAQ. CDR3: CASSFSRTGLSYNEQFF. The CDR3 nucleotides read TGTGCCAGCAGCTTTTCGAGGACAGGCCTCTCCTACAATGAGCAGTTCTTC.

The chain couples TRBV11-3 to TRBJ2-7, with 7 bases that match TRBD1. Germline V gene sequence: CDR1 SGHNT, CDR2 YENEEA. After removal of 1 base from V and 4 bases from J, the junction contained 4 bases not matched to a gene. The CDR3 consists of 14 residues. DNA for the CDR3: TGTGCCAGCAGCTTAGCCGACAGGGAGTACGAGCAGTACTTC. Residues: CASSLADREYEQYF.

CDR3 amino acids: CASRGDPGSNTEAFF. DNA of the CDR3: TGTGCCAGCAGAGGTGACCCCGGGTCGAACACTGAAGCTTTCTTT. The J gene is TRBJ1-1, the V gene TRBV2; D gene ambiguous. Germline loops: CDR1 SNHLY, CDR2 FYNNEI. The CDR3 loop spans 15 amino acids. V shed 6 bases and J shed 1 base, with 15 bases lying between them.

V usage is TRBV7-2 and J usage is TRBJ2-5, with D perhaps TRBD1 (5 bases). This CDR3 has 11 amino acids. Germline assignment: CDR1 SGHTA and CDR2 FQGNSA. Trimming cost V 1 base and J 9 bases, with 6 bases left between them. The CDR3: CASSLEGSQYF. The CDR3 DNA sequence: TGTGCCAGCAGCTTAGAGGGGTCCCAGTACTTC.

This clone was observed a single time. The chain recombines TRBV19 with TRBJ2-7; D ambiguous. Trimming removed 3 bases at V and 1 base at J, with 10 bases between. From germline, CDR1 is LNHDA and CDR2 SQIVND (reference sequence). The CDR3 extends over 14 amino acids. This CDR3 reads CASSISSESYEQYF. For the CDR3, the DNA is TGTGCCAGTAGTATTTCATCAGAATCCTACGAGCAGTACTTC.

The V and J genes are TRBV7-9 and TRBJ2-1, with 11 bases lining up with TRBD2. This CDR3 region has 15 residues. CDR1 and CDR2 from the germline V gene are SEHNR and FQNEAQ (reference sequence). Trimming took 3 bases from V and 5 from J; bases not matched to a gene: 3. Here the CDR3 reads CASSFSGGENNEQFF. The CDR3 DNA sequence: TGTGCCAGCAGCTTTAGCGGGGGGGAAAACAATGAGCAGTTCTTC.

The chain is built from TRBV7-2 and TRBJ1-4; 9 nucleotides line up with TRBD1. V lost 7 bases, J lost 4 bases, and 13 bases stayed unmatched. This CDR3 spans 17 amino acids. CDR1 is SGHTA, CDR2 FQGNSA, per germline. The chain's CDR3 is CASTTGTGRRGNEKLFF. For the CDR3, the DNA is TGTGCCAGCACCACCGGGACAGGGCGTCGGGGTAATGAAAAACTGTTTTTT.

There are a few counts of this clone. J is TRBJ1-1 and V is TRBV5-4; D is perhaps TRBD1 (5 bases). The CDR3 contains 14 residues. V was pared by 4 bases and J by 6 bases, with 16 bases between. Germline values: CDR1 SGHNT, CDR2 YYREEE (reference sequence). The CDR3, as DNA: TGTGCCAGCAGCGCCAGGGATCTTTCGCCTGAAGCTTTCTTT. Encoded protein: CASSARDLSPEAFF. Using reference TRBV5-4 and TRBJ1-1 for the parts outside the CDR3, the full variable domain is ETGVTQSPTHLIKTRGQQVTLRCSSQSGHNTVSWYQQALGQGPQFIFQYYREEENGRGNFPPRFSGLQFPNYSSELNVNALELDDSALYLCASSARDLSPEAFFGQGTRLTVV.

On this clone itself: The identical CDR3 is also encoded by other nucleotide sequences in the sample. The genes are TRBV4-3 and TRBJ1-5; D ambiguous. V lost 0 bases to trimming and J lost 4 bases, with 4 bases between them. The CDR3 has 13 amino acids. Germline lookup yields CDR1 LGHNA and CDR2 YSLEER. For the CDR3, the DNA is TGCGCCAGCAGCCAAGACAGGAATCAGCCCCAGCATTTT. As protein: CASSQDRNQPQHF.

This clone has a handful of counts. The chain employs TRBV5-1 and TRBJ1-2; TRBD1 agrees at 9 bases. The germline V gene encodes CDR1 SGHRS and CDR2 YFSETQ. The CDR3 runs 14 residues. With V trimmed by 4 bases and J by 13 bases, 14 bases remained unmatched. The CDR3 DNA sequence: TGCGCCAGCAGCCAGGCGCAACCGGGACAGGGCGGCACCTTC. Residues: CASSQAQPGQGGTF.

The rearrangement links TRBV19 to TRBJ2-3; no definite D call. Germline V gene sequence: CDR1 LNHDA, CDR2 SQIVND (reference sequence). The CDR3 extends over 13 amino acids. V shed 9 bases and J shed 0 bases, with 10 bases lying between them. In DNA form, the CDR3 reads TGTGCCAGCAGACCGGGTAGCACAGATACGCAGTATTTT. Protein: CASRPGSTDTQYF.

The chain has TRBV6-5 and TRBJ2-3; TRBD2 aligns across 8 bases. CDR1 is MNHEY and CDR2 is SVGAGI in the germline V gene. V lost 6 bases, J lost 3 bases, and 5 bases stayed unmatched. This CDR3 spans 14 amino acids. The chain's CDR3 is CASRSGTSTDTQYF. CDR3 bases: TGTGCCAGCAGGTCCGGGACTAGTACAGATACGCAGTATTTT.

The count of this clone is one. The V and J genes are TRBV6-5 and TRBJ2-7, with TRBD1 matching 9 bases. V dropped 6 bases and J dropped 2; count of bases not matched to a gene: 2. Germline CDR1 is MNHEY and CDR2 is SVGAGI. The CDR3 runs 13 residues. DNA of the CDR3: TGTGCCAGCAGCCGGACAGGGGCCTACGAGCAGTACTTC. Encoded protein: CASSRTGAYEQYF.

V usage is TRBV5-1 and J usage is TRBJ2-7; 10 positions match TRBD1. V trimming: 1 base; J trimming: 5 bases; junction bases outside the gene matches: 3. The CDR3 runs to 14 residues. In germline, CDR1 is SGHRS, CDR2 YFSETQ. CDR3 protein: CASSLRDRGNEQYF. The CDR3 DNA reads TGCGCCAGCAGCTTGAGGGACAGGGGAAACGAGCAGTACTTC.

This clone came up once. The rearrangement uses TRBV2 and TRBJ2-2; possible D gene TRBD1, 6 bases. Deletions cut 4 bases from V and 7 bases from J, with 13 bases between. Per the germline V gene, CDR1 is SNHLY and CDR2 is FYNNEI. The CDR3 length is 14 residues. CDR3 in DNA: TGTGCCAGCAGTGCTCAGGGGTTGGGCGGGGAGCTGTTTTTT. Translated: CASSAQGLGGELFF.

The CDR3 DNA sequence: TGTGCCTGGAGCCCAGGGGGGAAAGTAACTGAAGCTTTCTTT. Its translation is CAWSPGGKVTEAFF. The chain couples TRBV30 to TRBJ1-1, with 7 bases that match TRBD1. The CDR3 runs 14 residues. Germline CDR1 reads GTSNPN; CDR2 reads SVGIG (reference sequence). Losses at the gene ends were 3 bases for V and 5 bases for J; bases not matched to a gene: 9.